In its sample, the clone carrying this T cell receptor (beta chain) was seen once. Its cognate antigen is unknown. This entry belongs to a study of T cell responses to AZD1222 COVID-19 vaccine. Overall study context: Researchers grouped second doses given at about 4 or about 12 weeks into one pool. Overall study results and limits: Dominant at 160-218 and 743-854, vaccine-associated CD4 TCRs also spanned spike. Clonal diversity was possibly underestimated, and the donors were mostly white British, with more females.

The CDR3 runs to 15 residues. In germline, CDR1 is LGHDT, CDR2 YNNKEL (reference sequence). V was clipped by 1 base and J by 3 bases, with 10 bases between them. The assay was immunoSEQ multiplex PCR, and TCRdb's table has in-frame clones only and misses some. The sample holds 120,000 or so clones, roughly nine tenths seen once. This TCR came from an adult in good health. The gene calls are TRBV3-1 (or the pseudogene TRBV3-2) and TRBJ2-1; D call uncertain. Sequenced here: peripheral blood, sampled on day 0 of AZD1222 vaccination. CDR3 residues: CASSQVPANYNEQFF. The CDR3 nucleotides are TGTGCCAGCAGCCAAGTGCCAGCGAACTACAATGAGCAGTTCTTC.